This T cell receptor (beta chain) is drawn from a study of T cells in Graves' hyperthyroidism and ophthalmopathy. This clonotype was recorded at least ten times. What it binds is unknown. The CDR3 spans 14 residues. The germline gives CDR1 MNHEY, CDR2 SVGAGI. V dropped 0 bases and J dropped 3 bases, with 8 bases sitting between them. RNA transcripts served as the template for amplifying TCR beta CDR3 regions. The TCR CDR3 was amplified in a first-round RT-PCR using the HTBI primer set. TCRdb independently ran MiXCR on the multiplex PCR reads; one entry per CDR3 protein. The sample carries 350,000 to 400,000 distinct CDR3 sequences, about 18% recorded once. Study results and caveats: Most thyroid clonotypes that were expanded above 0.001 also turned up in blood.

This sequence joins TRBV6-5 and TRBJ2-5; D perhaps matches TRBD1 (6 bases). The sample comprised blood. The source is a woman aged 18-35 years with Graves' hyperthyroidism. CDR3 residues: CASSYSRDKETQYF. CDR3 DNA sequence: TGTGCCAGCAGTTACTCCCGGGACAAAGAGACCCAGTACTTC.